Listed below are T cell receptor beta chains from one sample, sequenced in a study of cytomegalovirus exposure and HLA in healthy donors. The method was immunoSEQ multiplex PCR; TCRdb's version includes in-frame clones alone and lacks a portion of them. The table lists 200,000 or so clones. What was sequenced was PBMCs. The receptors come from a boy aged 5-17 years in good health and CMV-seronegative. Both conserved end residues are part of each CDR3. The D gene is left open where the match is weak.

cdr3_length: 15; v_call: TRBV27; j_call: TRBJ1-1; d_call: TRBD1; cdr3_aa: CASSERDRAYTEAFF; cdr3_nt: TGTGCCAGCAGTGAGCGGGACAGGGCGTACACTGAAGCTTTCTTT
cdr3_length: 13; v_call: TRBV14; j_call: TRBJ2-3; d_call: NA; cdr3_aa: CASSQQRMSGQYF; cdr3_nt: TGTGCCAGCAGCCAACAGAGAATGTCGGGGCAGTATTTT
cdr3_length: 14; v_call: TRBV27; j_call: TRBJ1-5; d_call: NA; cdr3_aa: CASSFSGVGQPQHF; cdr3_nt: TGTGCCAGCAGTTTCTCAGGGGTTGGTCAGCCCCAGCATTTT
cdr3_length: 17; v_call: TRBV5-1; j_call: TRBJ2-5; d_call: TRBD2; cdr3_aa: CASSLASLAGGKETQYF; cdr3_nt: TGCGCCAGCAGCTTGGCCTCACTAGCGGGGGGGAAAGAGACCCAGTACTTC
cdr3_length: 13; v_call: TRBV19; j_call: TRBJ1-1; d_call: NA; cdr3_aa: CASSTSGNTEAFF; cdr3_nt: TGTGCCAGTAGTACCTCAGGGAACACTGAAGCTTTCTTT
cdr3_length: 15; v_call: TRBV11-2; j_call: TRBJ2-3; d_call: TRBD2; cdr3_aa: CASSRRGLAKDTQYF; cdr3_nt: TGTGCCAGCAGCCGAAGGGGACTAGCCAAGGATACGCAGTATTTT
cdr3_length: 12; v_call: TRBV19; j_call: TRBJ2-7; d_call: TRBD1; cdr3_aa: CASRTGFNEQYF; cdr3_nt: TGTGCCAGTAGGACAGGGTTCAACGAGCAGTACTTC
cdr3_length: 11; v_call: TRBV5-6; j_call: TRBJ1-1; d_call: NA; cdr3_aa: CASSQDSEAFF; cdr3_nt: TGTGCCAGCAGCCAGGACAGTGAAGCTTTCTTT
cdr3_length: 11; v_call: TRBV29-1; j_call: TRBJ1-1; d_call: NA; cdr3_aa: CSVASDTEAFF; cdr3_nt: TGCAGCGTTGCGTCGGACACTGAAGCTTTCTTT
cdr3_length: 10; v_call: TRBV15; j_call: TRBJ2-5; d_call: NA; cdr3_aa: CATEVWTQYF; cdr3_nt: TGTGCCACGGAGGTTTGGACCCAGTACTTC
cdr3_length: 16; v_call: TRBV6-4; j_call: TRBJ2-2; d_call: TRBD2; cdr3_aa: CASSDSSGGATGELFF; cdr3_nt: TGTGCCAGCAGTGACTCGAGCGGGGGGGCCACCGGGGAGCTGTTTTTT
cdr3_length: 12; v_call: TRBV7-2; j_call: TRBJ2-3; d_call: NA; cdr3_aa: CASSRDTSTQYF; cdr3_nt: TGTGCCAGCAGCCGGGACACGAGTACGCAGTATTTT
cdr3_length: 14; v_call: TRBV6-1; j_call: TRBJ1-1; d_call: NA; cdr3_aa: CASSEGGGVTEAFF; cdr3_nt: TGTGCCAGCAGTGAAGGGGGGGGCGTAACTGAAGCTTTCTTT